This T cell receptor (beta chain) was identified during a study of blood T cells in healthy people across ages. Regarding the study as a whole: Because donor CMV status was unknown, expanded clonotype changes were possibly confounded.

The authors ran a second PCR of 7 to 11 cycles using a sample-barcoded 5' primer and a J-beta primer mix. MiXCR was run by TCRdb on the 5' RACE reads, yielding one entry per CDR3 protein. The table has about 930,000 distinct CDR3 sequences, roughly 29% seen once. Healthy individuals of Caucasian origin from Russia, aged roughly 6 to 100, served as donors. The length of the CDR3 is 11 residues. Germline values: CDR1 SNHLY, CDR2 FYNNEI. Trimming left V 3 bases short and J 11 bases short, with 11 bases between. There are a few counts of this clonotype. Its cognate antigen is unknown. These data are also associated with another study on T cells of mothers and their children.

The sequencing input was blood. The sequence derives from a woman aged 40-49 years in good health. The rearrangement uses TRBV2 and TRBJ2-7; D call uncertain. The CDR3 loop is CASSDRPPKYF. In nucleotides, the CDR3 is TGTGCCAGCAGTGACAGGCCACCCAAGTACTTC. The whole variable domain, remainder taken from reference TRBV2 and TRBJ2-7, is EPEVTQTPSHQVTQMGQEVILRCVPISNHLYFYWYRQILGQKVEFLVSFYNNEISEKSEIFDDQFSVERPDGSNFTLKIRSTKLEDSAMYFCASSDRPPKYFGPGTRLTVT.